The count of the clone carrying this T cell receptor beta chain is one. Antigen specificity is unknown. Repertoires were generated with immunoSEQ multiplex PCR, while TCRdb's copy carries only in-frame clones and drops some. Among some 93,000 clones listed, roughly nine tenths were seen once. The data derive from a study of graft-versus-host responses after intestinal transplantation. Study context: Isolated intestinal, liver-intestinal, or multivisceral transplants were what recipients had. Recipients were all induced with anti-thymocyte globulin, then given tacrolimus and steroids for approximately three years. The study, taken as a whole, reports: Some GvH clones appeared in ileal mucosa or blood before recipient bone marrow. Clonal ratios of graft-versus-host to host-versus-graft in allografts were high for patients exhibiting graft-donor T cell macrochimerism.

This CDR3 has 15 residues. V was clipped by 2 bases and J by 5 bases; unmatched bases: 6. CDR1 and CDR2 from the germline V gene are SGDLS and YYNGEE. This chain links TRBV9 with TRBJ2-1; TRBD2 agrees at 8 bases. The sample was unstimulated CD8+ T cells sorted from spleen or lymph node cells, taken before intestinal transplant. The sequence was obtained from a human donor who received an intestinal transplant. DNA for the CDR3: TGTGCCAGCAGCGTGTCGGGGGGGCCCGACAATGAGCAGTTCTTC. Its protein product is CASSVSGGPDNEQFF. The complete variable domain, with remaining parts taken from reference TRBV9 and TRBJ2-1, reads DSGVTQTPKHLITATGQRVTLRCSPRSGDLSVYWYQQSLDQGLQFLIQYYNGEERAKGNILERFSAQQFPDLHSELNLSSLELGDSALYFCASSVSGGPDNEQFFGPGTRLTVL.